This T cell receptor (beta chain) emerged from a study of shared clonotypes between healthy human individuals. Some clones are missing from TCRdb's copy, which holds only in-frame ones; the method was immunoSEQ multiplex PCR. This table holds some 2,500,000 clones, approximately 93% found once. CD4+ cells underwent separation, giving CD45RA+ naive and CD45RA-negative memory subsets. Comment on this clone: Its target is unknown.

Findings and caveats of the study: It was expected that sequencing depth would affect clonotype sharing among donors. Researchers sampled only blood; tissue repertoires likely differ. Compared with clonotypes that all four donors shared, non-shared clonotypes had lower generation probabilities.

Specimen: naive CD4+ T cells from PBMCs. The sample's subset: CD45RA+ positively selected. The TCR comes from a man in his late teens or twenties in good health. Some clones in this sample may be carry-over from other donors' samples.

DNA of the CDR3: TGTGCCAGCAGTCCGGACAGCGGATCCTATGGCTACACCTTC. This codes for CASSPDSGSYGYTF. This chain connects TRBV2 to TRBJ1-2; a weak D match, TRBD1 (6 bases). This CDR3 spans 14 amino acids. V dropped 5 bases and J dropped 4 bases, with 14 bases sitting between them. Germline loops: CDR1 SNHLY, CDR2 FYNNEI. Combining the CDR3 with reference TRBV2 and TRBJ1-2 gives the whole variable domain EPEVTQTPSHQVTQMGQEVILRCVPISNHLYFYWYRQILGQKVEFLVSFYNNEISEKSEIFDDQFSVERPDGSNFTLKIRSTKLEDSAMYFCASSPDSGSYGYTFGSGTRLTVV.